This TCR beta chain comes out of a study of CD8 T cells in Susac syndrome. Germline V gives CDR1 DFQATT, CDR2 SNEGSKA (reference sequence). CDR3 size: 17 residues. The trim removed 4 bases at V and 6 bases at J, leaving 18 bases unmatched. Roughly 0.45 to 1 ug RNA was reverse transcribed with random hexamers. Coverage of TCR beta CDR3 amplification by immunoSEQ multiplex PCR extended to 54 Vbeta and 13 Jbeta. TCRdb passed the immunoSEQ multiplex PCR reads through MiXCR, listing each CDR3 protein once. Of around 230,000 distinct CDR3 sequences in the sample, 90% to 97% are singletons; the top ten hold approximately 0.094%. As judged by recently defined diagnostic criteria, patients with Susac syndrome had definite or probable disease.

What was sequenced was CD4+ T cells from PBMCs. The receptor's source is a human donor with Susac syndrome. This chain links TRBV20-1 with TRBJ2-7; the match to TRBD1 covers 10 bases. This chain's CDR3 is CSAMRTGGVAALFEQYF. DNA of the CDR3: TGCAGTGCTATGCGGACAGGGGGAGTAGCGGCTCTTTTCGAGCAGTACTTC.